This entry concerns a single T cell receptor (beta chain). There were healthy Caucasian individuals from Russia, aged roughly 6 to 90, serving as donors. Drawn from each donor were 7.5 to 10 milliliters of peripheral blood. No fewer than 7 million PBMCs went into each sample. This record belongs to a study of blood T cells in healthy people across ages. The CDR3 sequence is 14 residues long. Per germline, CDR1 LGHNA and CDR2 YNFKEQ. A J-beta primer mix and a sample-barcoded 5' primer were used in a second PCR of roughly 7 to 12 cycles. TCRdb called the 5' RACE reads again in MiXCR, with one record for every CDR3 protein. The repertoire holds around 780,000 distinct CDR3 sequences, with 45% to 70% as singletons.

The TCR comes from a man between 40 and 49 years old in good health. The specimen was blood. The chain carries TRBV4-2 and TRBJ2-5; a possible D gene is TRBD2 (6 bases). The J call is doubtful: the DNA matches TRBJ2-7 better. CDR3 region: CASSQDGTGSEQYF. The CDR3 region has the DNA TGTGCCAGCAGCCAAGATGGCACCGGGAGCGAGCAGTACTTC.